Listed here is a single T cell receptor (beta chain). The source of the sample is a study of blood T cell repertoires in COVID-19. Repertoires were generated with immunoSEQ multiplex PCR, while TCRdb's copy carries only in-frame clones and drops some. The table shows 310,000 or so clones, with more than 75% occurring only once. CDR1 is MNHNS, CDR2 SASEGT, per germline. CDR3 size: 12 residues. V was trimmed by 2 bases and J by 7 bases, leaving 5 bases between them. The chain has TRBV6-1 and TRBJ2-2; D uncertain. Sequencing input: peripheral blood. The sequence came from a man in his sixties or seventies with acute or convalescent COVID-19. CDR3 sequence: CASSESVGELFF. The CDR3 region has the DNA TGTGCCAGCAGTGAATCTGTCGGGGAGCTGTTTTTT.